These 29 T cell receptor beta chains were all obtained from the same sample, sequenced in a study of T-cell memory formation after mild COVID-19. TCRdb itself ran the 5' RACE reads through MiXCR, one entry per CDR3 protein. Of roughly 350,000 distinct CDR3 sequences in the sample, around 28% were seen once. The sample comprised PBMCs or a T cell subset sorted from them (not recorded which). The origin of the receptors is an adult woman who had mild COVID-19 (a few samples of this study predate the infection). Cell type and time point are not known.

The chain has TRBV20-1 and TRBJ2-7; the match to TRBD2 covers 11 bases. The CDR3 loop spans 13 amino acids. Looked up from germline, CDR1 is DFQATT and CDR2 is SNEGSKA (reference sequence). The V segment lost 4 bases and the J segment 3 bases; nucleotides outside the gene matches: 2. The CDR3 here is CSAIGTSGYEQYF. The CDR3 bases are TGCAGTGCTATCGGGACTAGCGGCTACGAGCAGTACTTC.

The chain joins TRBV5-6 to TRBJ1-1; D not certain. V was cut by 1 base and J by 2 bases, with 15 bases left in between. The CDR3 is 16 amino acids. Per the germline V gene, CDR1 is SGHDT and CDR2 is YYEEEE. CDR3 nucleotide sequence: TGTGCCAGCAGCTTGATTCTAGGGTCGCCCAACACTGAAGCTTTCTTT. Translated, it gives CASSLILGSPNTEAFF.

This chain joins TRBV4-3 and TRBJ2-3; unclear D gene. The germline V gene encodes CDR1 LGHNA and CDR2 YSLEER. The germline V and J ends were trimmed by 0 bases and 2 bases, with 12 bases remaining between them. The CDR3 is made up of 16 amino acids. The CDR3 is CASSQDRLRFTDTQYF. Here the CDR3 DNA reads TGCGCCAGCAGCCAAGATAGGCTGCGATTCACAGATACGCAGTATTTT.

This rearrangement joins TRBV10-2 to TRBJ2-1, with TRBD1 as a possible D gene (5 bases). Trimming took off 7 bases at V and 5 bases at J, with 21 bases between the two ends. Germline V gives CDR1 WSHSY, CDR2 SAAADI. This CDR3 contains 16 residues. The CDR3 here is CASKEQAPWMDNEQFF. CDR3 nucleotide sequence: TGCGCCAGCAAAGAACAGGCCCCCTGGATGGACAATGAGCAGTTCTTC.

This rearrangement joins TRBV12-3 or TRBV12-4 to TRBJ1-1, with D perhaps matching TRBD1 (6 bases). The CDR3 covers 13 residues. V was shortened by 5 bases and J by 3 bases, with 10 bases between the two germline ends. The CDR3 loop is CASSQHRDTEAFF. In nucleotides, the CDR3 is TGTGCCAGCAGTCAACACAGGGACACTGAAGCTTTCTTT.

The genes are TRBV5-4 and TRBJ2-1; D remains ambiguous. V lost 1 base to trimming and J lost 8 bases, with 13 bases between them. This CDR3 has 14 amino acids. The germline V gene encodes CDR1 SGHNT and CDR2 YYREEE (reference sequence). The CDR3 nucleotides are TGTGCCAGCAGCTTGATTGGGCGTCTAGATGAGCAGTTCTTC. Encoded protein: CASSLIGRLDEQFF.

The chain combines TRBV12-3 or TRBV12-4 with TRBJ1-1, with a weak D call TRBD1 (6 bases). Trimming stripped 2 bases from V and 4 bases from J, with 8 bases between. The CDR3 covers 13 residues. For the CDR3, the DNA is TGTGCCAGCAGTTTACGGGGGGCCACTGAAGCTTTCTTT. Translation: CASSLRGATEAFF.

This chain links TRBV5-1 with TRBJ2-7; 8 nucleotides agree with TRBD1. The CDR3 has 15 amino acids. The junction had 6 bases not matched to a gene; V was cut back by 2 bases and J by 2 bases. Germline values: CDR1 SGHRS, CDR2 YFSETQ. CDR3 nucleotide sequence: TGCGCCAGCAGCTTCGGACAGGGTAACGCCTACGAGCAGTACTTC. This translates into CASSFGQGNAYEQYF.

The V gene is TRBV24-1, the J gene TRBJ2-3; D is undetermined. Per germline, CDR1 KGHDR and CDR2 SFDVKD. V lost 3 bases to trimming and J lost 8 bases, with 8 bases between them. The length of the CDR3 is 12 residues. The CDR3 coding sequence is TGTGCCACCAGTGATGCGGTGGGTACGCAGTATTTT. Encoded protein: CATSDAVGTQYF.

In the case of this clonotype: Since no conserved phenylalanine or tryptophan closes the CDR3, a read error is the likely cause. The DNA is left out, because the CDR3 cannot be placed on it with certainty; the CDR3 is given as TCRdb lists it. The chain employs TRBV7-9 and TRBJ1-2. The CDR3 adds up to 13 amino acids, both ends counted. CDR1 is SEHNR, CDR2 FQNEAQ, per germline (reference sequence). This CDR3 reads CASSLGETSGPWI.

The J gene is TRBJ2-5, the V gene TRBV12-3 or TRBV12-4, with 7 bases fitting TRBD1. The CDR3 has 13 amino acids. Trimming removed 6 bases from V and 5 bases from J; junction bases left unmatched: 6. The CDR3: CASRRQGAETQYF. The CDR3 DNA follows: TGTGCCAGCAGGAGACAGGGCGCCGAGACCCAGTACTTC.

The rearrangement links TRBV11-3 to TRBJ2-1, with 11 bases aligning to TRBD2. Trimming cost V 2 bases and J 5 bases; bases outside gene matches: 2. The CDR3 has 15 amino acids. Germline CDR1 reads SGHNT; CDR2 reads YENEEA. CDR3 region: CASSLRLAGHNEQFF. DNA for the CDR3: TGTGCCAGCAGCTTAAGACTAGCGGGGCACAATGAGCAGTTCTTC.

This clonotype occurred a few times. V gene TRBV24-1 combines with J gene TRBJ2-3; 10 bases line up with TRBD1. The CDR3 length is 16 residues. J gave up 2 bases and V 4 bases, and 5 bases lay outside the gene matches. Germline lookup yields CDR1 KGHDR and CDR2 SFDVKD. As DNA, the CDR3 is TGTGCCACCAGTGAAAGACAGGGGGCCCTCACAGATACGCAGTATTTT. This encodes CATSERQGALTDTQYF.

This clonotype was counted only a few times. The chain is built from TRBV12-3 or TRBV12-4 and TRBJ2-2; D is perhaps TRBD1 or TRBD2 (5 bases each). Trimming stripped 3 bases from V and 10 bases from J, with 9 bases between. The CDR3 covers 12 residues. The CDR3 DNA follows: TGTGCCAGCAGTTTGGGACCCCCGGAGCTGTTTTTT. This sequence encodes CASSLGPPELFF.

The chain links TRBV7-7 to TRBJ2-5; D perhaps matches TRBD2 (5 bases). Trimming shortened V by 1 base and J by 7 bases, and 13 bases separated the two germline ends. The CDR3 has 14 residues. Germline loops: CDR1 SSHAT, CDR2 FNYEAQ (reference sequence). The CDR3 DNA follows: TGTGCCAGCAGCTTAGGGTTTCTAGAGGGGACCCAGTACTTC. Translation gives CASSLGFLEGTQYF.

This clonotype has only a few counts. This chain joins TRBV9 and TRBJ1-1, with D perhaps matching TRBD1 (6 bases). The ends were cut back, 6 bases at V and 3 bases at J, with 15 bases in the middle. The CDR3 contains 14 residues. CDR1 is SGDLS and CDR2 is YYNGEE in the germline V gene. Here the CDR3 reads CASNKDRGDTEAFF. In DNA form, the CDR3 reads TGTGCCAGCAACAAGGACAGAGGAGACACTGAAGCTTTCTTT.

The sample holds a few counts of this clonotype. V gene TRBV5-1 combines with J gene TRBJ2-7; D uncertain. Per the germline V gene, CDR1 is SGHRS and CDR2 is YFSETQ. V shed 3 bases and J shed 6 bases, with 13 bases lying between them. The CDR3 consists of 13 residues. The CDR3 protein is CASSWVLGAEQYF. Here the CDR3 DNA reads TGCGCCAGCAGCTGGGTCCTCGGAGCCGAGCAGTACTTC. The whole variable domain, remainder taken from reference TRBV5-1 and TRBJ2-7, is KAGVTQTPRYLIKTRGQQVTLSCSPISGHRSVSWYQQTPGQGLQFLFEYFSETQRNKGNFPGRFSGRQFSNSRSEMNVSTLELGDSALYLCASSWVLGAEQYFGPGTRLTVT.

This clonotype was counted a single time. The chain couples TRBV14 to TRBJ1-3, with D unclear. This CDR3 has 16 residues. V lost 6 bases to trimming and J lost 0 bases, with 15 bases between them. Germline V gene data show CDR1 as SGHDN and CDR2 as FVKESK. As DNA, the CDR3 is TGTGCCAGCAGTCCCACGCCAGAGAACTCTGGAAACACCATATATTTT. Encoded protein: CASSPTPENSGNTIYF.

This clonotype was observed a few times. The chain is built from TRBV9 and TRBJ2-1, with 8 bases identical to TRBD2. The CDR3 has 15 amino acids. The V and J ends lost 0 bases and 4 bases, in that order; junction bases with no gene match: 3. The germline gives CDR1 SGDLS, CDR2 YYNGEE. The CDR3 nucleotides read TGTGCCAGCAGCGTAGACGGGAGGGGGTACAATGAGCAGTTCTTC. This sequence encodes CASSVDGRGYNEQFF.

The V gene is TRBV5-1, the J gene TRBJ2-3; possibly TRBD1 for D (6 bases). From germline, CDR1 is SGHRS and CDR2 YFSETQ. Trimming took 4 bases from V and 0 from J, leaving 15 bases between them. This CDR3 contains 16 residues. The CDR3 nucleotides read TGCGCCAGCAGCCCTCCGGACAGATCTAGCACAGATACGCAGTATTTT. This translates into CASSPPDRSSTDTQYF. The whole variable domain, filled in from reference TRBV5-1 and TRBJ2-3, reads KAGVTQTPRYLIKTRGQQVTLSCSPISGHRSVSWYQQTPGQGLQFLFEYFSETQRNKGNFPGRFSGRQFSNSRSEMNVSTLELGDSALYLCASSPPDRSSTDTQYFGPGTRLTVL.

The gene calls are TRBV20-1 and TRBJ1-5; D gene unclear. The CDR3 covers 14 residues. V was trimmed by 3 bases and J by 3 bases, leaving 12 bases between them. CDR1 DFQATT and CDR2 SNEGSKA come from the germline V gene (reference sequence). The DNA for the CDR3 is TGCAGTGCTAGTTGGCAGCTACTCAATCAGCCCCAGCATTTT. Protein sequence: CSASWQLLNQPQHF.

This clonotype was detected a few times. The J gene is TRBJ2-7, the V gene TRBV5-5, with 7 bases lining up with TRBD1. In germline, CDR1 is SGHKS, CDR2 YYEKEE (reference sequence). V shed 3 bases and J 2 bases; nucleotides not matched to a gene: 8. This CDR3 is built from 15 residues. CDR3: CASSWGQYPTYEQYF. The CDR3 nucleotides are TGTGCCAGCAGCTGGGGACAGTACCCGACCTACGAGCAGTACTTC.

This clonotype was recorded a few times. V gene TRBV20-1 combines with J gene TRBJ2-3; D uncertain. Trimming shortened V by 0 bases and J by 4 bases, and 11 bases separated the two germline ends. Germline V gene lookup returns CDR1 DFQATT and CDR2 SNEGSKA (reference sequence). The length of the CDR3 is 14 residues. This CDR3 reads CSARDPAGSDTQYF. The CDR3 coding sequence is TGCAGTGCTAGAGATCCGGCCGGATCAGATACGCAGTATTTT.

This clonotype was picked up a small number of times. V is TRBV5-1 and J is TRBJ1-1; TRBD1 matches at 9 bases. Germline V CDR1 and CDR2: SGHRS, YFSETQ. Trimming removed 6 bases from V and 2 bases from J; junction bases left unmatched: 8. CDR3 length: 15 residues. The CDR3 here is CASTPGQGPNTEAFF. For the CDR3, the DNA is TGCGCCAGCACCCCGGGACAGGGACCTAACACTGAAGCTTTCTTT.

The V call is TRBV7-8, the J call TRBJ1-1, with 7 nucleotides matching TRBD1. The J segment lost 5 bases and the V segment lost 5 bases, leaving 14 bases of the junction unmatched. The CDR3 has 16 amino acids. The germline gives CDR1 SGHVS, CDR2 FQNEAQ. CDR3: CASSGWSTGFKTEAFF. The DNA of the CDR3 is TGTGCCAGCAGCGGATGGTCGACAGGGTTTAAGACTGAAGCTTTCTTT.

The V call is TRBV30, the J call TRBJ2-7, with a possible D match to TRBD2 (5 bases). The CDR3 runs to 12 residues. In germline, CDR1 is GTSNPN, CDR2 SVGIG (reference sequence). The V end was cut by 4 bases, the J end by 2 bases, with 9 bases between. Here the CDR3 reads CAWNTGTYEQYF. CDR3 in DNA: TGTGCCTGGAATACCGGGACCTACGAGCAGTACTTC. Drawing the rest from reference TRBV30 and TRBJ2-7, the complete variable domain is SQTIHQWPATLVQPVGSPLSLECTVEGTSNPNLYWYRQAAGRGLQLLFYSVGIGQISSEVPQNLSASRPQDRQFILSSKKLLLSDSGFYLCAWNTGTYEQYFGPGTRLTVT.

V and J are TRBV5-4 and TRBJ2-5, with unresolved D. V gave up 0 bases and J gave up 2 bases, with 8 bases separating them. The CDR3 extends over 14 amino acids. Germline V CDR1 and CDR2: SGHNT, YYREEE (reference sequence). CDR3 nucleotide sequence: TGTGCCAGCAGCTTGGGGGTGGAACAAGAGACCCAGTACTTC. Translated: CASSLGVEQETQYF.

This chain connects TRBV28 to TRBJ1-1; D is unclear. V was cut by 3 bases and J by 2 bases, with 7 bases left in between. Germline V gene lookup returns CDR1 MDHEN and CDR2 SYDVKM. The CDR3 sequence is 13 residues long. The CDR3 here is CASSFRSNTEAFF. The DNA of the CDR3 is TGTGCCAGCAGTTTTAGGAGCAACACTGAAGCTTTCTTT.

This clonotype was seen a handful of times. The V gene is TRBV9, the J gene TRBJ2-3; D call uncertain. CDR1 and CDR2 (germline): SGDLS, YYNGEE. The CDR3 contains 12 residues. V was trimmed by 4 bases and J by 0 bases, leaving 3 bases between them. The CDR3 DNA follows: TGTGCCAGCAGCAAAAGCACAGATACGCAGTATTTT. Protein: CASSKSTDTQYF.